What follows are 9 T cell receptor beta chains derived from one specimen sequenced in a study of T cell responses to AZD1222 COVID-19 vaccine. The data were produced by immunoSEQ multiplex PCR, yet TCRdb's version contains in-frame clones alone and is incomplete. Of 130,000 to 150,000 clones listed, just under 95% are singletons. Here the sequenced sample was peripheral blood, taken after recovery from COVID-19. Every receptor here comes from an adult who had recovered from COVID-19.

V usage is TRBV3-1 (or the pseudogene TRBV3-2) and J usage is TRBJ1-3, with 7 bases that match TRBD1. Germline loops: CDR1 LGHDT, CDR2 YNNKEL (reference sequence). After removal of 3 bases from V and 2 bases from J, the junction contained 4 bases not matched to a gene. CDR3 length equals 15 residues. CDR3 in DNA: TGTGCCAGCAGCCAGCCCGGGACAGCTGGAAACACCATATATTTT. Protein sequence: CASSQPGTAGNTIYF.

The J gene is TRBJ2-7, the V gene TRBV24-1; 12 positions agree with TRBD2. V shed 2 bases and J 6 bases; nucleotides not matched to a gene: 7. The CDR3 extends over 16 amino acids. CDR1 is KGHDR, CDR2 SFDVKD, per germline. This CDR3 is CATSDSTSGGTVEQYF. Here the CDR3 DNA reads TGTGCCACCAGTGATTCAACTAGCGGGGGGACGGTCGAGCAGTACTTC.

Judged by abundance, this clone is medium-sized (0.01 to 0.1%). This chain links TRBV27 with TRBJ2-1; 9 bases line up with TRBD1. Germline V lookup: CDR1 MNHEY, CDR2 SMNVEV (reference sequence). V shed 4 bases and J 7 bases; nucleotides not matched to a gene: 5. The CDR3 length is 14 residues. The CDR3 sequence is CASSSQGAVNEQFF. DNA of the CDR3: TGTGCCAGCAGTTCACAGGGGGCGGTTAATGAGCAGTTCTTC.

The rearrangement links TRBV27 to TRBJ1-6, with D uncertain. Trimming pared 0 bases from V and 6 bases from J, leaving 9 bases between. The CDR3 totals 15 residues. Germline CDR1 MNHEY, CDR2 SMNVEV (reference sequence). The CDR3, as DNA: TGTGCCAGCAGTTTATCACGTGCCCTTAATTCACCCCTCCACTTT. Its protein product is CASSLSRALNSPLHF.

This chain connects TRBV28 to TRBJ1-5, with 7 bases fitting TRBD1. The germline gives CDR1 MDHEN, CDR2 SYDVKM. With V trimmed by 3 bases and J by 2 bases, 4 bases remained unmatched. This CDR3 contains 15 residues. The CDR3 here is CASSLTGSGNQPQHF. Written as DNA, the CDR3 is TGTGCCAGCAGTTTGACAGGGTCGGGCAATCAGCCCCAGCATTTT.

The genes are TRBV3-1 (or the pseudogene TRBV3-2) and TRBJ1-6; D remains ambiguous. Trimming took 3 bases from V and 14 from J, leaving 8 bases between them. The germline V gene encodes CDR1 LGHDT and CDR2 YNNKEL (reference sequence). CDR3 size: 11 residues. As DNA, the CDR3 is TGTGCCAGCAGCCAGGGAGGATCCCTCCACTTT. Amino acids: CASSQGGSLHF.

The V gene is TRBV28, the J gene TRBJ1-2, with D tentatively TRBD1 (6 bases). The CDR3 covers 17 residues. The V and J ends lost 7 bases and 4 bases respectively, with 25 bases between them. CDR1 is MDHEN and CDR2 is SYDVKM in the germline V gene. For the CDR3, the DNA is TGTGCCAGCACCCAGGGAACAGGGAATCTATGGGTCTATGGCTACACCTTC. Translating it yields CASTQGTGNLWVYGYTF.

This clone appeared a single time. The chain has TRBV27 and TRBJ2-1, with D unclear. The V gene lost 0 bases and the J gene lost 6 bases, with 6 bases spanning the gap. Germline CDR1 and CDR2: MNHEY and SMNVEV (reference sequence). CDR3 length: 13 amino acids. The CDR3 region is CASSLSPINEQFF. CDR3 in DNA: TGTGCCAGCAGTTTATCGCCCATCAATGAGCAGTTCTTC.

The rearrangement links TRBV18 to TRBJ2-2; maybe TRBD1 (5 bases). CDR3 length: 16 amino acids. Germline V gene lookup returns CDR1 KGHSH and CDR2 LQKENI. V was clipped by 2 bases and J by 2 bases, with 12 bases between them. The CDR3 reads CASSPFLGENTGELFF. The CDR3 DNA follows: TGTGCCAGCTCACCATTTTTAGGGGAAAACACCGGGGAGCTGTTTTTT.